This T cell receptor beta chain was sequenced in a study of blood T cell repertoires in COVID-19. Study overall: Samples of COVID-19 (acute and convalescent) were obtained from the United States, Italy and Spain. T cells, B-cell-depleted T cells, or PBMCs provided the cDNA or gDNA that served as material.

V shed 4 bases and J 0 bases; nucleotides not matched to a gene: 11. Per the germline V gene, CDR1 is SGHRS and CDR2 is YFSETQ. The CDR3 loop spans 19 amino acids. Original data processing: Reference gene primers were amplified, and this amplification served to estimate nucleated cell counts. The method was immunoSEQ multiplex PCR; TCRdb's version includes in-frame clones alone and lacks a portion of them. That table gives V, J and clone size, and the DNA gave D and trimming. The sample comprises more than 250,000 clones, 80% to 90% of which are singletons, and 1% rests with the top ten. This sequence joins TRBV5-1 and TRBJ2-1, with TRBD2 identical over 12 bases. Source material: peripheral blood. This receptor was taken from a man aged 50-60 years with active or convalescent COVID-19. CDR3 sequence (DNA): TGCGCCAGCAGCCCCGGACTAGCGGGGAAGGCCTCCTCCTACAATGAGCAGTTCTTC. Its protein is CASSPGLAGKASSYNEQFF. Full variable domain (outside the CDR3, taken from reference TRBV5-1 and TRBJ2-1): KAGVTQTPRYLIKTRGQQVTLSCSPISGHRSVSWYQQTPGQGLQFLFEYFSETQRNKGNFPGRFSGRQFSNSRSEMNVSTLELGDSALYLCASSPGLAGKASSYNEQFFGPGTRLTVL.